The present entry profiles one T cell receptor (beta chain) with its context. This clonotype appeared many times. This clone's antigen is unknown. Base qualities are missing; no much larger clone stands one base away. Reading the germline V gene gives CDR1 ENHRY and CDR2 SYGVKD. From cysteine to phenylalanine, the CDR3 is 13 amino acids long. Just CDR3 DNA is preserved here, 39 bases in frame from base 1. Between the V and J ends, shortened by 8 bases and 0 bases respectively, the junction contains 9 bases. TCR beta CDR3 regions were amplified from RNA transcripts for repertoire sequencing. A first-round RT-PCR used HTBI primers with the Qiagen OneStep RT-PCR kit, followed by a second-round multiplex PCR, size selection and purification. Sequencing of the libraries was carried out on an Illumina HiSeq2000 in paired-end mode with 100 bp reads. Per the original workflow: SOAPnuke was used for read processing, and reads with adapters, uncalled bases, a mean Phred below 15, or no exact constant-primer or identifier match were discarded. High-quality paired reads were merged with COPE v1.2.5. Clonotypes were defined as unique nucleotide sequences and were aligned to IMGT TRB V, D and J references using MiTCR v1.1. The analysis was limited to V-J combinations with a frequency above 0.0001, which together covered more than 99% of repertoires. For each V-J combination, a TCR clonal expansion and chaos score was defined as F50 clonal expansion divided by the chaos observed in the TCRdist matrix. Welch's t-statistics and random forest were used to reduce the features to about 14 V-J combinations, which were then used as input to a naive Bayes classifier. Thyroid-blood repertoire similarity was quantified with the Morisita-Horn index. TCRdb reworked the public reads: Q25 trimming with fastp, MiXCR clone assembly, productive beta chains retained. Rows with one shared CDR3 protein collapse into an entry with the most common genes and DNA. Here the V and J calls rest on TCRdb's processing, not on the authors' analysis. The sample records about 1.1 million distinct CDR3 sequences, 35% to 40% of which are singletons. More than 9.5% of the sample comes from the top ten.

The hyperthyroidism patients were 18 to 65 years old and newly diagnosed, with a disease duration of less than 2 months. Patients were excluded if they had other autoimmune diseases, uncontrolled infections, pregnancy or lactation. Diagnosis was based on clinical symptoms, serum thyroxine, TRAb, thyroid ultrasound and orbital computed tomography. Trizol reagent was used to extract the total RNA, and its quality was then checked on an Agilent 2100 Bioanalyzer. The record originates from a study of Graves' ophthalmopathy and Graves' hyperthyroidism (dated by TCRdb to between 2018 and 2020). In the study overall: Stable hyperthyroidism was defined as no progression to ophthalmopathy within 18 months of follow-up. Once sampling was done, hyperthyroidism patients were given methimazole at a starting dose of 30 mg daily, while ophthalmopathy patients were given high-dose intravenous methylprednisolone. In roughly 6 hyperthyroidism patients, T-cell repertoires of thyroid tissue and blood were compared. To explore V-J signatures that separate ophthalmopathy from hyperthyroidism, a discovery set of about 96 patients was enrolled, consisting of about 45 with ophthalmopathy and fewer than 60 with stable hyperthyroidism. In total, approximately 130 blood samples were TCR-sequenced: approximately 42 ophthalmopathy, under 85 hyperthyroidism and about 17 hyperthyroidism-to-ophthalmopathy patients. The study used signatures of the TCR beta repertoire to tell Graves' ophthalmopathy apart from Graves' hyperthyroidism and to predict which patients would progress to ophthalmopathy. An independent validation cohort was composed of around 19 hyperthyroidism patients and some 16 patients who later progressed from hyperthyroidism to ophthalmopathy. What the study reported, not specific to this receptor: Sample size was not statistically predetermined, and group allocation was not concealed from the investigators. Most of the expanded thyroid clonotypes with a frequency above 0.001 were also detected in blood, and it was suggested that the thyroid immune response may be reflected by blood repertoires. Ophthalmopathy was separated from stable hyperthyroidism by the 13-signature model with around 89% sensitivity and 81% to 84% specificity in cross-validation and with 80%/75% in the test set. In validation, the model predicted ophthalmopathy progression with about 71% sensitivity and about 77% specificity; 12 predicted patients were CT-confirmed with GO in a median of approximately six months.

Sequencing used peripheral blood or thyroid tissue (not recorded which). The clonotype comes from an adult man with Graves' hyperthyroidism. This chain joins TRBV10-3 to TRBJ2-3, and perhaps TRBD1 as D gene, on 5 matching bases. The CDR3 protein: CAIAGASTDTQYF. The bases are TGTGCCATCGCTGGGGCTAGCACAGATACGCAGTATTTT.